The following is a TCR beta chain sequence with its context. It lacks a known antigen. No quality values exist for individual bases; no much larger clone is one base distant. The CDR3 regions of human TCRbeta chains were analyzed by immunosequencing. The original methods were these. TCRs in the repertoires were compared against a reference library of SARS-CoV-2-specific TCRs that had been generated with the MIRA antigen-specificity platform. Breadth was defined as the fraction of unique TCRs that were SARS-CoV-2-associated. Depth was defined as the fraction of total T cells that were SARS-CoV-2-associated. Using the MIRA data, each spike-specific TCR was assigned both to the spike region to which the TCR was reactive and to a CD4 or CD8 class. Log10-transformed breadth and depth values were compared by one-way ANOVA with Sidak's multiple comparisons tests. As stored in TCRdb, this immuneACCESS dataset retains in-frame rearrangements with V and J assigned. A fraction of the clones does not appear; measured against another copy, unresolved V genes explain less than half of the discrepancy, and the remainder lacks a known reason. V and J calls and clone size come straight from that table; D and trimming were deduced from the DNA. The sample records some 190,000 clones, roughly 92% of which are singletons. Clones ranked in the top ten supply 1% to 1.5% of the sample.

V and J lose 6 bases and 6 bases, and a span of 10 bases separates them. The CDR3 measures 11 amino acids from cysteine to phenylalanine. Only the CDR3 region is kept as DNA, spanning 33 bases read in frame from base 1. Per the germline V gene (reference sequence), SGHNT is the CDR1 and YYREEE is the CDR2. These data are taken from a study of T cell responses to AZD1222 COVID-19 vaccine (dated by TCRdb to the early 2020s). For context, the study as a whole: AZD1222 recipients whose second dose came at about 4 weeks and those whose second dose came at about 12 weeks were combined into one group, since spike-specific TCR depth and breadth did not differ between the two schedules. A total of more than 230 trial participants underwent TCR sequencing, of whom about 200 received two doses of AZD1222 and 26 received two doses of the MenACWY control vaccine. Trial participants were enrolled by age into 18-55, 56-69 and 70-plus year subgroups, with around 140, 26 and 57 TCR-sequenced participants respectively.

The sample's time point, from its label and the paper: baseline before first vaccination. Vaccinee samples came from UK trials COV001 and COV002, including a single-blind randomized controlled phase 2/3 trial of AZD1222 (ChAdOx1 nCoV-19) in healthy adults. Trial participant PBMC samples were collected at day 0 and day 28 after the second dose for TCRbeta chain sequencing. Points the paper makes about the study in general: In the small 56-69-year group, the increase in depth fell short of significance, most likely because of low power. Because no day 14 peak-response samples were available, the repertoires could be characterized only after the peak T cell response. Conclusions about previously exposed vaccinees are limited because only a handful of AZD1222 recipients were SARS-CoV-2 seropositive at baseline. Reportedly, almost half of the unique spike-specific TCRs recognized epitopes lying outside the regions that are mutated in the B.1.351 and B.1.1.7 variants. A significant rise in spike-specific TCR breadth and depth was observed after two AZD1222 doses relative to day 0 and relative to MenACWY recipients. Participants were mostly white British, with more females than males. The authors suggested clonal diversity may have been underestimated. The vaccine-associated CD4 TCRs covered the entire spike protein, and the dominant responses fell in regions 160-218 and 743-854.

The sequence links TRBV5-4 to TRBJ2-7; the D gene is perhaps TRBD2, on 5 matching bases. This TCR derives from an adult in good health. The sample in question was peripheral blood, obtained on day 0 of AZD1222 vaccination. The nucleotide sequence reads TGTGCCAGCAATCGGGGTGGCGAGCAGTACTTC. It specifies CASNRGGEQYF.